The 23 T cell receptor beta chains presented below share a single source sample, sequenced in a study of blood T cell repertoires in COVID-19. The repertoire was sequenced with immunoSEQ multiplex PCR; TCRdb's copy has only in-frame clones and lacks some. The sample holds under 65,000 clones, approximately 87% seen once. The sequenced sample consisted of peripheral blood. Receptor source: an older woman with COVID-19, enrolled during active disease.

This chain links TRBV7-2 with TRBJ2-6; D ambiguous. The CDR3 covers 15 residues. Germline CDR1 is SGHTA and CDR2 is FQGNSA. V dropped 1 base and J dropped 1 base, with 5 bases sitting between them. The CDR3 bases are TGTGCCAGCAGCTTAGTCCCATCTGGGGCCAACGTCCTGACTTTC. It codes for CASSLVPSGANVLTF.

The V gene is TRBV9, the J gene TRBJ2-5; D is perhaps TRBD1 (5 bases). The CDR3 contains 15 residues. V was shortened by 1 base and J by 5 bases, with 15 bases between the two germline ends. Germline loops: CDR1 SGDLS, CDR2 YYNGEE. This CDR3 reads CASSVTDSLQETQYF. CDR3 DNA: TGTGCCAGCAGCGTAACCGACAGTTTACAGGAGACCCAGTACTTC.

The V gene is TRBV20-1, the J gene TRBJ2-5; D remains unclear. The germline V gene encodes CDR1 DFQATT and CDR2 SNEGSKA (reference sequence). Between the trimmed V and J ends, which lost 1 base and 4 bases, there was a span of 4 bases. The CDR3 length is 11 residues. CDR3 nucleotides: TGCAGTGCTAGAGTTATAGAGACCCAGTACTTC. This encodes CSARVIETQYF.

The chain uses TRBV5-1 and TRBJ2-2; D call uncertain. V lost 1 base to trimming and J lost 0 bases, with 10 bases between them. This CDR3 is built from 16 residues. CDR1 SGHRS and CDR2 YFSETQ come from the germline V gene. The CDR3 DNA sequence: TGCGCCAGCAGCTTGATTGGCAGAACGAACACCGGGGAGCTGTTTTTT. This codes for CASSLIGRTNTGELFF. The full variable domain, with the rest looked up from reference TRBV5-1 and TRBJ2-2, is KAGVTQTPRYLIKTRGQQVTLSCSPISGHRSVSWYQQTPGQGLQFLFEYFSETQRNKGNFPGRFSGRQFSNSRSEMNVSTLELGDSALYLCASSLIGRTNTGELFFGEGSRLTVL.

The V gene is TRBV28, the J gene TRBJ1-1; D possibly corresponds to TRBD1 (6 bases). Trimming removed 7 bases at V and 0 bases at J, with 12 bases between. From germline, CDR1 is MDHEN and CDR2 SYDVKM. The CDR3 totals 14 residues. The CDR3 DNA reads as TGTGCCAGCAAACCGGACAGCGTGAACACTGAAGCTTTCTTT. It is translated as CASKPDSVNTEAFF.

The J gene is TRBJ1-2, the V gene TRBV7-8, with TRBD1 identical over 7 bases. Losses at the gene ends were 5 bases for V and 3 bases for J; bases not matched to a gene: 6. CDR1 SGHVS and CDR2 FQNEAQ come from the germline V gene. The CDR3 spans 14 residues. The CDR3 spells CASSRGGADYGYTF. Here the CDR3 DNA reads TGTGCCAGCAGCCGAGGGGGCGCGGACTATGGCTACACCTTC.

J is TRBJ1-2 and V is TRBV28; 7 bases align to TRBD1. V was pared by 5 bases and J by 6 bases, with 12 bases of the junction left unmatched. The CDR3 loop spans 15 amino acids. Germline V gene data show CDR1 as MDHEN and CDR2 as SYDVKM. The CDR3 bases are TGTGCCAGCAGTCCCCCCCCGGGACAGAAGAATGGCTACACCTTC. Translating it yields CASSPPPGQKNGYTF.

The chain links TRBV7-2 to TRBJ1-2; D unclear. Germline V gene data show CDR1 as SGHTA and CDR2 as FQGNSA. Trimming shortened V by 5 bases and J by 3 bases, and 10 bases separated the two germline ends. The length of the CDR3 is 13 residues. The chain's CDR3 is CASSLGLDYGYTF. The CDR3 DNA is TGTGCCAGCAGCCTTGGGCTGGACTATGGCTACACCTTC.

This clone was found once. CDR3 protein: CASRDRGGNYNSPLHF. The CDR3 coding sequence is TGTGCCAGCAGGGACAGGGGAGGGAACTATAATTCACCCCTCCACTTT. The chain joins TRBV6-6 to TRBJ1-6; 9 bases map to TRBD1. Germline values: CDR1 MNHNY, CDR2 SVGAGI (reference sequence). This CDR3 has 16 residues. V shed 6 bases, J shed 3 bases, and the junction held 6 bases outside the gene matches.

This chain joins TRBV10-3 and TRBJ2-2, with D perhaps matching TRBD1 (6 bases). V dropped 3 bases and J dropped 1 base, with 9 bases sitting between them. This CDR3 contains 15 residues. CDR1 is ENHRY and CDR2 is SYGVKD in the germline V gene. The CDR3 DNA reads TGTGCCATCAGTGACGGGACACTGAACACCGGGGAGCTGTTTTTT. It encodes CAISDGTLNTGELFF.

V and J are TRBV6-4 and TRBJ1-2, with 9 bases fitting TRBD1. The trim removed 6 bases at V and 4 bases at J, leaving 6 bases unmatched. Germline-derived CDR1 and CDR2 are MRHNA and SNTAGT. The CDR3 loop spans 14 amino acids. This CDR3 is CASRSGQGGYGYTF. In DNA form, the CDR3 reads TGTGCCAGCAGATCGGGACAGGGTGGCTATGGCTACACCTTC.

This clone has a single count. This rearrangement joins TRBV2 to TRBJ2-1, with 7 bases aligning to TRBD1. Per germline, CDR1 SNHLY and CDR2 FYNNEI. The J segment lost 9 bases and the V segment lost 5 bases, leaving 4 bases of the junction unmatched. The CDR3 runs to 12 residues. CDR3 sequence: CASSRQGFEQFF. In DNA form, the CDR3 reads TGTGCCAGCAGTAGACAGGGATTTGAGCAGTTCTTC.

The rearrangement joins TRBV10-1 to TRBJ1-3; 9 bases match TRBD1. This CDR3 is 19 amino acids long. Germline V gene lookup returns CDR1 WNHNN and CDR2 SYGVQD (reference sequence). Germline trimming cut 3 bases from V and 5 bases from J; bases unmatched to any gene: 17. Written as DNA, the CDR3 is TGCGCCAGCAGTGAATTGGCCTACCTCTTGGACAGGGGTCGAAACACCATATATTTT. Translating gives CASSELAYLLDRGRNTIYF.

The chain recombines TRBV12-3 or TRBV12-4 with TRBJ1-2; D perhaps matches TRBD1 (6 bases). CDR3 length equals 11 residues. V shed 6 bases and J shed 8 bases, with 10 bases lying between them. CDR3 nucleotides: TGTGCCAGCAGAAACAGGGACGGCTACACCTTC. Translating it yields CASRNRDGYTF.

The V and J genes are TRBV7-6 and TRBJ2-7; 8 bases fit TRBD2. With 8 bases clipped from V and 4 bases from J, the junction kept 7 bases outside the gene matches. This CDR3 is built from 13 residues. Germline CDR1 reads SGHVS; CDR2 reads FNYEAQ. The chain's CDR3 is CASARGGEYEQYF. Here the CDR3 DNA reads TGTGCCAGCGCTCGGGGGGGGGAATACGAGCAGTACTTC. Filled out from reference TRBV7-6 and TRBJ2-7, the complete variable domain reads GAGVSQSPRYKVTKRGQDVALRCDPISGHVSLYWYRQALGQGPEFLTYFNYEAQQDKSGLPNDRFSAERPEGSISTLTIQRTEQRDSAMYRCASARGGEYEQYFGPGTRLTVT.

This clone was observed a few times. The chain recombines TRBV2 with TRBJ2-5; 9 bases line up with TRBD1. Germline trimming cut 5 bases from V and 5 bases from J; bases unmatched to any gene: 6. CDR1 and CDR2 from the germline V gene are SNHLY and FYNNEI. The CDR3 sequence is 14 residues long. The CDR3 is CASSRTGGWETQYF. CDR3 nucleotides: TGTGCCAGCAGTCGCACAGGGGGCTGGGAGACCCAGTACTTC.

This chain joins TRBV12-5 and TRBJ2-7, with a tentative D call TRBD2 (5 bases). Trimming took 0 bases from V and 6 from J, leaving 9 bases between them. From germline, CDR1 is LGHNT and CDR2 FRNRAP. This CDR3 has 13 residues. The CDR3 DNA is TGTGCTAGTGGTTTGGTACTAGAATCCGAGCAGTACTTC. Translated, it gives CASGLVLESEQYF. Supplemented by reference TRBV12-5 and TRBJ2-7, the full variable domain reads DARVTQTPRHKVTEMGQEVTMRCQPILGHNTVFWYRQTMMQGLELLAYFRNRAPLDDSGMPKDRFSAEMPDATLATLKIQPSEPRDSAVYFCASGLVLESEQYFGPGTRLTVT.

Turning to this clone: Lacking the conserved final phenylalanine or tryptophan, this CDR3 likely reflects a read error. The DNA is left out, because the CDR3 cannot be placed on it with certainty; the CDR3 is given as TCRdb lists it. The CDR3 loop reads CAISYSGQGVRI. The chain links TRBV10-3 to TRBJ1-1; TRBD1, the table's D call, lacks a check against the DNA. Ends included, the CDR3 has 12 residues. CDR1 is ENHRY, CDR2 SYGVKD, per germline.

This chain joins TRBV3-1 (or the pseudogene TRBV3-2) and TRBJ2-4; perhaps TRBD1 as D (6 bases). Trimming removed 1 base at V and 6 bases at J, with 13 bases between. The CDR3 consists of 15 residues. Looked up from germline, CDR1 is LGHDT and CDR2 is YNNKEL (reference sequence). CDR3 amino acids: CASSQGSGQLNIQYF. As DNA, the CDR3 is TGTGCCAGCAGCCAAGGTTCTGGACAGTTAAACATTCAGTACTTC.

The chain is built from TRBV29-1 and TRBJ1-4; TRBD1 might be the D (5 bases). The germline V and J ends were trimmed by 5 bases and 7 bases, with 17 bases remaining between them. CDR1 is SQVTM, CDR2 ANQGSEA, per germline. The CDR3 contains 14 residues. The CDR3 spells CSVLRGGGFEKLFF. DNA of the CDR3: TGCAGCGTTCTCCGGGGCGGGGGGTTTGAAAAACTGTTTTTT. Looking up the rest from reference TRBV29-1 and TRBJ1-4 gives the full variable domain: SAVISQKPSRDICQRGTSLTIQCQVDSQVTMMFWYRQQPGQSLTLIATANQGSEATYESGFVIDKFPISRPNLTFSTLTVSNMSPEDSSIYLCSVLRGGGFEKLFFGSGTQLSVL.

This clone has more than one count but fewer than ten. The chain joins TRBV11-2 to TRBJ1-6; D is uncertain. V lost 1 base and J 10 bases, leaving 5 bases between the germline ends. Looked up from germline, CDR1 is SGHAT and CDR2 is FQNNGV. The CDR3 extends over 12 amino acids. DNA of the CDR3: TGTGCCAGCAGCTTAGCAGGATCACCCCTCCACTTT. Protein sequence: CASSLAGSPLHF.

This chain links TRBV14 with TRBJ2-3; 9 nucleotides align to TRBD2. This CDR3 comprises 17 residues. Germline V lookup: CDR1 SGHDN, CDR2 FVKESK. After removal of 1 base from V and 6 bases from J, the junction contained 11 bases not matched to a gene. CDR3 loop: CASSQVLAGVNPDTQYF. The CDR3 bases are TGTGCCAGCAGCCAAGTACTAGCGGGCGTAAACCCCGATACGCAGTATTTT.

The chain carries TRBV28 and TRBJ1-5, with D unresolved. Trimming pared 3 bases from V and 8 bases from J, leaving 5 bases between. This CDR3 is 11 amino acids long. Germline CDR1 MDHEN, CDR2 SYDVKM. CDR3 coding DNA: TGTGCCAGCAGTTTCGTCGAGCCCCAGCATTTT. It yields the protein CASSFVEPQHF.